This is a list of T cell receptor beta chains from one sample in a study of STAT5B mutations in CD4+ large granular lymphocyte leukemia. The data were produced by immunoSEQ multiplex PCR, yet TCRdb's version contains in-frame clones alone and is incomplete. The profile covers tens of thousands of clones, with about three quarters appearing a single time and around 0.98% taken by the ten largest. The sequencing input was CD4+ T cells from blood buffy coats. All receptors derive from a human donor in good health. Each CDR3 is given with its conserved first and last residue. D genes are given only for firm matches. The size field is filled for only some rows; it gives once, few, many or a size class.

V	J	D	size	CDR3	DNA
TRBV7-6	TRBJ2-1	-	-	CASSLGQRPNEQFF	TGTGCCAGCAGCTTAGGGCAGCGTCCTAATGAGCAGTTCTTC
TRBV29-1	TRBJ2-5	-	-	CSVTIGGARQETQYF	TGCAGCGTGACGATTGGCGGGGCTCGACAAGAGACCCAGTACTTC
TRBV29-1	TRBJ2-1	TRBD1	once	CSVEPDRARNEQFF	TGCAGCGTTGAGCCTGACAGGGCTCGGAATGAGCAGTTCTTC
TRBV2	TRBJ1-5	-	few	CASSEIGGDQPQHF	TGTGCCAGCAGTGAAATCGGGGGGGATCAGCCCCAGCATTTT
TRBV28	TRBJ2-2	-	-	CASSLEESNTGELFF	TGTGCCAGCAGTTTAGAGGAATCGAACACCGGGGAGCTGTTTTTT
TRBV18	TRBJ2-1	-	once	CASSPDTGHYNEQFF	TGTGCCAGCTCACCGGATACCGGCCACTACAATGAGCAGTTCTTC
TRBV9	TRBJ2-5	TRBD2	-	CASSVGSSGKATQYF	TGTGCCAGCAGCGTAGGTTCTAGCGGGAAGGCGACCCAGTACTTC
TRBV5-4	TRBJ2-3	-	-	CASSSRTSTDTQYF	TGTGCCAGCAGCTCAAGAACGAGCACAGATACGCAGTATTTT
TRBV7-2	TRBJ2-1	-	-	CASSPQGEASYNEQFF	TGTGCCAGCAGCCCACAAGGGGAGGCCTCCTACAATGAGCAGTTCTTC
TRBV2	TRBJ2-1	-	-	CASKGGSSYNEQFF	TGTGCCAGCAAAGGTGGAAGCTCCTACAATGAGCAGTTCTTC
TRBV18	TRBJ1-5	-	-	CASSPSLGTGTNQPQHF	TGTGCCAGCTCACCGAGTCTTGGAACAGGGACAAATCAGCCCCAGCATTTT
TRBV6-6	TRBJ2-5	-	-	CASAQQQETQYF	TGTGCCAGCGCCCAACAGCAAGAGACCCAGTACTTC
TRBV5-1	TRBJ2-3	-	-	CASSLEGGLRSTDTQYF	TGCGCCAGCAGCTTGGAGGGGGGGCTACGTAGCACAGATACGCAGTATTTT
TRBV29-1	TRBJ1-4	-	-	CSVTFTTGGEKLFF	TGCAGCGTCACGTTTACTACTGGTGGTGAAAAACTGTTTTTT
TRBV5-1	TRBJ2-1	-	-	CASSFSGSSYNEQFF	TGCGCCAGCAGCTTTAGCGGATCCTCCTACAATGAGCAGTTCTTC
TRBV7-2	TRBJ2-3	TRBD2	-	CASLASGGAADTQYF	TGTGCCAGCCTGGCTAGCGGGGGGGCCGCAGATACGCAGTATTTT
TRBV28	TRBJ2-7	TRBD2	-	CASSPPPGLESEQYF	TGTGCCAGCAGCCCTCCGCCGGGACTAGAATCCGAGCAGTACTTC
TRBV7-8	TRBJ2-1	TRBD1	-	CASSSQGANNEQFF	TGTGCCAGCAGTTCGCAGGGGGCCAACAATGAGCAGTTCTTC
TRBV5-4	TRBJ1-1	-	few	CASSLEGRGMNTEAFF	TGTGCCAGCAGCTTGGAGGGCAGGGGCATGAACACTGAAGCTTTCTTT
TRBV28	TRBJ1-2	TRBD1	few	CASSLRDRALDGYTF	TGTGCCAGCAGTTTAAGGGACAGGGCTTTGGACGGCTACACCTTC
TRBV7-3	TRBJ1-3	-	-	CASSLDRSSGNTIYF	TGTGCCAGCAGCTTAGACCGGTCCTCTGGAAACACCATATATTTT
TRBV30	TRBJ1-4	-	-	CAWSAYFGTNEKLFF	TGTGCCTGGAGTGCCTACTTTGGGACTAATGAAAAACTGTTTTTT
TRBV28	TRBJ2-1	TRBD1	-	CASSSGTGGFREQFF	TGTGCCAGCAGCTCCGGGACAGGGGGCTTCAGGGAGCAGTTCTTC
TRBV6-1	TRBJ2-3	TRBD1	-	CASSLDRGTDTQYF	TGTGCCAGCAGTTTGGACAGGGGCACAGATACGCAGTATTTT
TRBV6-5	TRBJ2-7	TRBD1	-	CASSTRGQGTYEQYF	TGTGCCAGCAGCACTAGGGGACAGGGCACCTACGAGCAGTACTTC
TRBV2	TRBJ2-1	TRBD2	-	CASSAGLAGAGEQFF	TGTGCCAGCAGTGCGGGACTAGCGGGGGCAGGTGAGCAGTTCTTC
TRBV28	TRBJ2-2	TRBD1	-	CASGWDRETGELFF	TGTGCCAGCGGGTGGGACAGGGAAACCGGGGAGCTGTTTTTT
TRBV25-1	TRBJ2-3	-	-	CASSSRGERGPSTDTQYF	TGTGCCAGCAGCTCCAGGGGCGAGCGGGGACCAAGCACAGATACGCAGTATTTT